The 20 T cell receptor beta chains listed next were all sequenced from one sample in a study of blood T cells in healthy people across ages. Next came a second PCR, run for about 6 to 12 cycles, which used a sample-barcoded 5' primer along with a J-beta primer mix. TCRdb processed the 5' RACE reads anew with MiXCR; each CDR3 protein has one entry. The data show hundreds of thousands of distinct CDR3 sequences, approximately 59% seen once. Sequenced material: blood. All receptors derive from a man in his sixties in good health.

The V and J genes are TRBV21-1 and TRBJ2-5; TRBD1, the D gene given by the table, was not confirmed from the DNA. TRBV21-1 is described as a pseudogene. CDR3 length equals 13 residues. CDR3 protein: CACSKGRSETQYF. In nucleotides, the CDR3 is TGTGCCTGCAGCAAGGGACGTTCCGAGACCCAGTACTTC.

The J gene is TRBJ2-1, the V gene TRBV6-5; D unresolved. The length of the CDR3 is 15 residues. Germline-derived CDR1 and CDR2 are MNHEY and SVGAGI. V was trimmed by 5 bases and J by 4 bases, leaving 15 bases between them. The CDR3 region is CASSPTRAPYNEQFF. CDR3 DNA: TGTGCCAGCAGTCCCACCCGGGCCCCTTACAATGAGCAGTTCTTC.

This chain links TRBV27 with TRBJ1-2, with a tentative D call TRBD1 (6 bases). The length of the CDR3 is 14 residues. Germline-derived CDR1 and CDR2 are MNHEY and SMNVEV (reference sequence). Trimming took off 3 bases at V and 2 bases at J, with 10 bases between the two ends. The CDR3 sequence: CASSFSQGNYGYTF. In DNA form, the CDR3 reads TGTGCCAGCAGTTTTAGTCAGGGGAACTATGGCTACACCTTC.

The CDR3 loop is CASSSRQGGSVEDTQYF. Here the CDR3 DNA reads TGCGCCAGCAGCTCTCGACAGGGAGGCTCTGTTGAGGATACGCAGTATTTT. The rearrangement joins TRBV5-1 to TRBJ2-3; a possible D gene is TRBD1 (7 bases). Looked up from germline, CDR1 is SGHRS and CDR2 is YFSETQ. The CDR3 has 17 amino acids. The V end was cut by 3 bases, the J end by 6 bases, with 23 bases between.

The chain links TRBV5-1 to TRBJ2-1, with 7 positions matching TRBD1. The V gene's germline CDR1 is SGHRS and CDR2 YFSETQ. The trim removed 4 bases at V and 5 bases at J, leaving 6 bases unmatched. This CDR3 is 14 amino acids long. The chain's CDR3 is CASSPGQAHNEQFF. Here the CDR3 DNA reads TGCGCCAGCAGCCCCGGACAGGCACACAATGAGCAGTTCTTC.

The chain combines TRBV18 with TRBJ2-5; D gene unclear. CDR1 is KGHSH, CDR2 LQKENI, per germline. This CDR3 is built from 14 residues. Trimming pared 0 bases from V and 1 base from J, leaving 6 bases between. CDR3 residues: CASSPPTSQETQYF. The CDR3 bases are TGTGCCAGCTCACCACCGACGTCCCAAGAGACCCAGTACTTC.

Remarks on this clonotype: Germline is not matched at one junction end, which may reflect a read error. The rearrangement joins TRBV7-2 to TRBJ2-1, with D possibly TRBD1 on 6 matching bases. The CDR3 runs 13 residues. Germline V gene lookup returns CDR1 SGHTA and CDR2 FQGNSA. DNA for the CDR3: TGTGCCAGCAGCTTGGGGGCGTACAGTGAGCAGTTCTTC. Translating it yields CASSLGAYSEQFF.

This chain links TRBV4-1 with TRBJ2-3; the D gene is possibly TRBD2 (6 bases). This CDR3 has 15 amino acids. Between the trimmed V and J ends, which lost 4 bases and 5 bases, there was a span of 16 bases. Per the germline V gene, CDR1 is MGHRA and CDR2 is YSYEKL. In DNA, the CDR3 is TGCGCCAGCAGCCGGATCGGGACTTCAATAGATACGCAGTATTTT. Its protein is CASSRIGTSIDTQYF.

V is TRBV20-1 and J is TRBJ2-3; D assignment may be TRBD1 or TRBD2 (6 bases each). Trimming cost V 7 bases and J 8 bases, with 22 bases left between them. CDR1 DFQATT and CDR2 SNEGSKA come from the germline V gene (reference sequence). The CDR3 extends over 14 amino acids. The chain's CDR3 is CSVPGAGSAGTQYF. As DNA, the CDR3 is TGCAGTGTTCCGGGGGCGGGGAGTGCGGGTACGCAGTATTTT.

The genes are TRBV18 and TRBJ2-1; D may correspond to TRBD1 or TRBD2 (5 bases each). Germline values: CDR1 KGHSH, CDR2 LQKENI. V gave up 5 bases and J gave up 4 bases, with 18 bases separating them. The CDR3 consists of 16 residues. CDR3 protein: CASSYRDPRMYNEQFF. DNA of the CDR3: TGTGCCAGCTCATACCGGGACCCCCGAATGTACAATGAGCAGTTCTTC.

The chain recombines TRBV5-1 with TRBJ2-1; D assignment may be TRBD1 or TRBD2 (5 bases each). The CDR3 loop spans 15 amino acids. Germline values: CDR1 SGHRS, CDR2 YFSETQ. Trimming shortened V by 0 bases and J by 10 bases, and 17 bases separated the two germline ends. CDR3 protein: CASSLGGGPGQEQFF. CDR3 nucleotide sequence: TGCGCCAGCAGCTTGGGTGGGGGACCGGGCCAAGAGCAGTTCTTC.

The gene calls are TRBV20-1 and TRBJ2-1, with 12 bases fitting TRBD2. Germline lookup yields CDR1 DFQATT and CDR2 SNEGSKA (reference sequence). V shed 6 bases, J shed 2 bases, and the junction held 5 bases outside the gene matches. The CDR3 runs 15 residues. This chain's CDR3 is CSARRLAGAYNEQFF. DNA of the CDR3: TGCAGTGCCAGACGACTAGCGGGGGCCTACAATGAGCAGTTCTTC.

This rearrangement joins TRBV2 to TRBJ1-5; 8 bases map to TRBD1. Looked up from germline, CDR1 is SNHLY and CDR2 is FYNNEI. J lost 7 bases, V lost 7 bases, and 9 bases had no gene match. The CDR3 spans 14 residues. The CDR3 loop is CASKTGVNSQPQHF. DNA of the CDR3: TGTGCCAGCAAGACAGGGGTTAATTCCCAGCCCCAGCATTTT.

This clonotype was seen just once. The chain combines TRBV20-1 with TRBJ1-2; D is undetermined. The V and J ends lost 6 bases and 8 bases respectively, with 10 bases between them. This CDR3 spans 10 amino acids. Germline lookup yields CDR1 DFQATT and CDR2 SNEGSKA (reference sequence). The CDR3, as DNA: TGCAGTGCGAACGAGGCGGGCTACACCTTC. Its protein product is CSANEAGYTF.

This clonotype was counted between two and nine times. The chain uses TRBV6-5 and TRBJ2-5, with D hard to call. The J call is doubtful: the DNA matches TRBJ2-7 better. Germline loops: CDR1 MNHEY, CDR2 SVGAGI. This CDR3 is 13 amino acids long. The CDR3 DNA is TGTGCCAGCAGGGGCCGTGTCGTCGGCGAGCAGTACTTC. It encodes CASRGRVVGEQYF.

This clonotype was picked up a small number of times. The chain couples TRBV29-1 to TRBJ1-4, with D perhaps matching TRBD1 (5 bases). V shed 2 bases and J shed 7 bases, with 5 bases lying between them. The CDR3 has 11 amino acids. Germline V gene lookup returns CDR1 SQVTM and CDR2 ANQGSEA. CDR3 amino acids: CSVERGEKLFF. For the CDR3, the DNA is TGCAGCGTTGAAAGGGGTGAAAAACTGTTTTTT.

For this clonotype: Being one base from a much bigger clone, this may be a read error. This chain's CDR3 is CVSSSPGPLTIQYF. The CDR3 nucleotides are TGTGTCAGCAGCTCGCCGGGACCCCTCACCATTCAGTACTTC. The chain links TRBV7-8 to TRBJ2-4; D may correspond to TRBD1 or TRBD2 (5 bases each). The CDR3 length is 14 residues. Germline lookup yields CDR1 SGHVS and CDR2 FQNEAQ.

The table lists this clonotype with many counts. V usage is TRBV2 and J usage is TRBJ2-7; either TRBD1 or TRBD2 may supply D (5 bases each). The germline V and J ends were trimmed by 7 bases and 2 bases, with 9 bases remaining between them. Germline V CDR1 and CDR2: SNHLY, FYNNEI. This CDR3 contains 12 residues. The CDR3: CASNWDAYEQYF. In DNA, the CDR3 is TGTGCCAGCAATTGGGACGCCTACGAGCAGTACTTC. Looking up the rest from reference TRBV2 and TRBJ2-7 gives the full variable domain: EPEVTQTPSHQVTQMGQEVILRCVPISNHLYFYWYRQILGQKVEFLVSFYNNEISEKSEIFDDQFSVERPDGSNFTLKIRSTKLEDSAMYFCASNWDAYEQYFGPGTRLTVT.

Concerning this clonotype: It may be a read error: a sequence one base away is much more abundant. The chain combines TRBV29-1 with TRBJ1-4; tentatively, D is TRBD1 (6 bases). The CDR3 spans 13 residues. CDR1 and CDR2 (germline): SQVTM, ANQGSEA. The V end lost 7 bases, the J end lost 1 base, and 10 bases lay between the germline ends. The CDR3 region is CSAGGGTNEKLFF. The CDR3 nucleotides are TGCAGCGCAGGAGGGGGAACTAATGAAAAACTGTTTTTT.

The V and J genes are TRBV7-2 and TRBJ1-2; weak D call: TRBD1 (6 bases). V lost 5 bases, J lost 7 bases, and 17 bases lay in between. Germline lookup yields CDR1 SGHTA and CDR2 FQGNSA. There are 14 residues in the CDR3. CDR3 sequence (DNA): TGTGCCAGCAGCCCCCGCGGGGGGCAGGGTGGCTACACCTTC. It codes for CASSPRGGQGGYTF. Drawing the rest from reference TRBV7-2 and TRBJ1-2, the complete variable domain is GAGVSQSPSNKVTEKGKDVELRCDPISGHTALYWYRQSLGQGLEFLIYFQGNSAPDKSGLPSDRFSAERTGGSVSTLTIQRTQQEDSAVYLCASSPRGGQGGYTFGSGTRLTVV.